This T cell receptor beta chain is drawn from a study of T cells after yellow fever vaccination. TCRdb reprocessed the 5' RACE reads via MiXCR and lists one record per CDR3 protein. Among 250,000 to 400,000 distinct CDR3 sequences listed, around 4.4% were seen once. Germline V gene sequence: CDR1 SGHVS, CDR2 FNYEAQ. Trimming removed 0 bases at V and 3 bases at J, with 8 bases between. CDR3 length: 14 amino acids. Findings and caveats of the study: Researchers noted that a small share of clonotypes showed up in both CD4 and CD8 compartments. Most primary-vaccination clones reappeared after the booster (about 97% CD4, 88% CD8).

This clonotype was seen at least ten times. Its antigen is unidentified. This TCR was recovered from a man between 18 and 35 years old who received the YFV17D yellow fever vaccine. This specimen was PBMCs, taken 15 days after the yellow fever booster vaccination. The chain recombines TRBV7-6 with TRBJ1-2; TRBD1 is a possible D gene (5 bases). The CDR3 here is CASSLAARDYGYTF. The DNA of the CDR3 is TGTGCCAGCAGCTTAGCAGCCAGGGACTATGGCTACACCTTC.